Listed below are T cell receptor beta chains from one sample, sequenced in a study of vaccination and CD4 T cells after COVID-19. Antigens of these TCRs are unknown. TCRdb passed the PCR reads through MiXCR, listing each CDR3 protein once. The sample includes roughly 15,000 distinct CDR3 sequences, 45% to 70% of them seen just once. Sequencing was performed on CD4+ T cells from blood, cultured in vitro. The source of these receptors is a human donor who had recovered from COVID-19. Each CDR3 is given with its conserved first and last residue. The D gene is left open where the match is weak. Where a row states a size, it is once, few, many or the class of an expanded clone; other rows omit it.

v_gene	d_gene	abundance	j_gene	CDR3nt	CDR3aa
TRBV20-1	-	-	TRBJ1-3	TGCAGTGCGCCTTCAGGGTACGGAAACACCATATATTTT	CSAPSGYGNTIYF
TRBV24-1	TRBD1	-	TRBJ2-1	TGTGCCACCAGTGATTGGGACAGGGGGGTCAATGAGCAGTTCTTC	CATSDWDRGVNEQFF
TRBV6-2/TRBV6-3	-	-	TRBJ1-2	TGTGCCAGCAGTTACTCTGCAAGCGCTAACTATGGCTACACCTTC	CASSYSASANYGYTF
TRBV20-1	-	few	TRBJ1-6	TGCAGTGCTAAACCGCCAGGCCAATTTTATAATTCACCCCTCCACTTT	CSAKPPGQFYNSPLHF
TRBV2	-	-	TRBJ2-3	TGTGCCAGTGGGGACGGCTCGCGCACAGATACGCAGTATTTT	CASGDGSRTDTQYF
TRBV7-9	TRBD1	medium-sized	TRBJ1-6	TGTGCCAGCAGCCCCCTACAGGGGAATAATTCACCCCTCCACTTT	CASSPLQGNNSPLHF
TRBV7-2	-	-	TRBJ1-3	TGTGCCAGCAGCAGAGGGGGCTCTGGAAACACCATATATTTT	CASSRGGSGNTIYF
TRBV23-1	-	-	TRBJ2-7	TGCGCCAGCAATCCAGAGGGTCTAGCGATGAACTACGAGCAGTACTTC	CASNPEGLAMNYEQYF
TRBV20-1	TRBD1	few	TRBJ1-1	TGCAGTCCCGGACAGGGCAGCAACACTGAAGCTTTCTTT	CSPGQGSNTEAFF
TRBV20-1	TRBD2	-	TRBJ2-3	TGCAGTGCTAGAGACATCTGGGGGGGAGATACGCAGTATTTT	CSARDIWGGDTQYF
TRBV6-1	TRBD1	few	TRBJ1-6	TGTGCCAGCAGCCCCACCGGGACAGGGAGCTCACCCCTCCACTTT	CASSPTGTGSSPLHF
TRBV6-1	TRBD1	-	TRBJ1-1	TGTGCCAGCACCCCAGACAGGGATTTTACTGAAGCTTTCTTT	CASTPDRDFTEAFF
TRBV20-1	-	-	TRBJ1-2	TGCAGTGCTAGAGAGGCAGGGGTTCACTATGGCTACACCTTC	CSAREAGVHYGYTF
TRBV7-6	-	-	TRBJ2-3	TGTGCCACCCAGACTTCATCCGGGACAGATACGCAGTATTTT	CATQTSSGTDTQYF
TRBV7-2	TRBD2	few	TRBJ2-2	TGTGCCAGCAGCCGTGGACTAGCGGAAACCGGGGAGCTGTTTTTT	CASSRGLAETGELFF
TRBV7-2	-	-	TRBJ2-7	TGTGCCAGCAGCTTAGGTGGGAGCACTGCCTACGAGCAGTACTTC	CASSLGGSTAYEQYF
TRBV2	-	-	TRBJ2-4	TGCGCCAGCAGTAGGGCGATACCTGTTCCGTTCGGAAACATTCAGTACTTC	CASSRAIPVPFGNIQYF
TRBV7-2	TRBD2	-	TRBJ2-7	TGTGCCAGCAGCCCCTCCAGCGGGAGTTCCCACGAGCAGTACTTC	CASSPSSGSSHEQYF
TRBV12-3/TRBV12-4	-	-	TRBJ1-2	TGTGCCAGCAGCCCCGACAGGAACTATGGCTACACCTTC	CASSPDRNYGYTF
TRBV3-1	-	-	TRBJ2-7	TGTGCCAGCAGCCAACCAGGTAGCGAGCAGTACTTC	CASSQPGSEQYF
TRBV28	TRBD2	-	TRBJ2-5	TGTGCCAGCAGTTTTAGCGGGAGGGCAGGAGAGACCCAGTACTTC	CASSFSGRAGETQYF
TRBV28	-	few	TRBJ2-3	TGTGCCAGCAGTTTCGGGCAGCTCGAGGGCAGGGGGCAGTATTTT	CASSFGQLEGRGQYF
TRBV19	TRBD1	-	TRBJ1-1	TGTGCCAGTAGTATGGACAGGGAAAGAATAGCTTTCTTT	CASSMDRERIAFF